The rows below give T cell receptor beta chains drawn from one sample of a study of radiation and T cells in renal cell carcinoma. Some clones are missing from TCRdb's copy, which holds only in-frame ones; the method was immunoSEQ multiplex PCR. The data contain 30,000 to 40,000 clones, 81% of them singletons. Here the sequenced sample was blood, taken from a patient whose treatment included radiotherapy and nephrectomy. The receptor set was obtained from a man in his sixties with renal cell carcinoma. Each CDR3 is given with its conserved first and last residue. A D gene is named only where the DNA matches it firmly. The size of a clone is reported for some rows only, either as once, few or many, or as a class for expanded clones.

DNA: TGTGCCAGCAGCCAAGATCTGTTGGGACAGGGTAACACTGAAGCTTTCTTT; CDR3: CASSQDLLGQGNTEAFF; V: TRBV4-2; D: TRBD1; size: NA; J: TRBJ1-1
DNA: TGCGCCAGCAGCTTGGTGCCGGGCCCAGCAGGGACTGAAGCTTTCTTT; CDR3: CASSLVPGPAGTEAFF; V: TRBV5-1; D: NA; size: NA; J: TRBJ1-1
DNA: TGTGCCAGCAGTTCCCCCAGGTCAGGGAGTAGGTATGGCTACACCTTC; CDR3: CASSSPRSGSRYGYTF; V: TRBV11-2; D: NA; size: NA; J: TRBJ1-2
DNA: TGTGCCAGCAGCTACGGGACAGGGACTTATGGCTACACCTTC; CDR3: CASSYGTGTYGYTF; V: TRBV7-9; D: TRBD1; size: NA; J: TRBJ1-2
DNA: TGTGCCAGCAGCCCAACAGGGGCGGGCGATCAGCCCCAGCATTTT; CDR3: CASSPTGAGDQPQHF; V: TRBV7-9; D: TRBD1; size: medium-sized; J: TRBJ1-5
DNA: TGTGCCAGCAGCTCCCACACCGTAGCGAACACCGGGGAGCTGTTTTTT; CDR3: CASSSHTVANTGELFF; V: TRBV5-4; D: NA; size: once; J: TRBJ2-2
DNA: TGTGCCAGCAGCATCCGGGCCCGAGGGAACGAGCAGTACTTC; CDR3: CASSIRARGNEQYF; V: TRBV5-6; D: NA; size: NA; J: TRBJ2-7
DNA: TGTGCCAGCAGCTTAGCTAGCGGAGACAGCACAGATACGCAGTATTTT; CDR3: CASSLASGDSTDTQYF; V: TRBV11-2; D: TRBD2; size: NA; J: TRBJ2-3
DNA: TGTGCCAGCAGCCAAGACCCCGGGACGGGCTATGGCTACACCTTC; CDR3: CASSQDPGTGYGYTF; V: TRBV4-2; D: NA; size: NA; J: TRBJ1-2
DNA: TGTGCCAGCAGCTTGGCCAGGAACAGAGATGGCTACACCTTC; CDR3: CASSLARNRDGYTF; V: TRBV5-4; D: NA; size: NA; J: TRBJ1-2
DNA: TGCGCCAGCAGCTTATTAGTGGTTGGAGACGCCCAGTACTTC; CDR3: CASSLLVVGDAQYF; V: TRBV5-1; D: NA; size: NA; J: TRBJ2-5
DNA: TGTGCCAGCAGTGAATTGGGTGGGGTCTATGGCTACACCTTC; CDR3: CASSELGGVYGYTF; V: TRBV6-1; D: NA; size: NA; J: TRBJ1-2
DNA: TGTGCCACCAGCGGGCAGGGAAATTCACCCCTCCACTTT; CDR3: CATSGQGNSPLHF; V: TRBV15; D: NA; size: NA; J: TRBJ1-6
DNA: TGTGCCAGCAGCTTTAGCGGGAGCGAGACCCAGTACTTC; CDR3: CASSFSGSETQYF; V: TRBV11-3; D: TRBD2; size: NA; J: TRBJ2-5
DNA: TGCGCCAGCAGCTTGGGGGACCCTTTTAGGGATATCACCTACAATGAGCAGTTCTTC; CDR3: CASSLGDPFRDITYNEQFF; V: TRBV5-1; D: NA; size: NA; J: TRBJ2-1
DNA: TGTGCCAGCTCTGCCGGACGGTTCGACGAGCAGTACTTC; CDR3: CASSAGRFDEQYF; V: TRBV18; D: NA; size: once; J: TRBJ2-7
DNA: TGTGCCAGCAGCCGCGGACTAGCGGGAGCAGATGAGCAGTTCTTC; CDR3: CASSRGLAGADEQFF; V: TRBV7-2; D: TRBD2; size: NA; J: TRBJ2-1
DNA: TGTGCCAGCAGTACTACAGGGTTCGGGCCCCAGCATTTT; CDR3: CASSTTGFGPQHF; V: TRBV28; D: NA; size: once; J: TRBJ1-5
DNA: TGCGCCAGCAGTGACGGACAGAGCCCTAGCACAGATACGCAGTATTTT; CDR3: CASSDGQSPSTDTQYF; V: TRBV10-2; D: NA; size: NA; J: TRBJ2-3
DNA: TGTGCCAGCAGCTTAGGTAGCACAGATACGCAGTATTTT; CDR3: CASSLGSTDTQYF; V: TRBV7-3; D: NA; size: NA; J: TRBJ2-3
DNA: TGCAGCGTTGAATTATACAGGGATAATGAGCAGTTCTTC; CDR3: CSVELYRDNEQFF; V: TRBV29-1; D: NA; size: few; J: TRBJ2-1
DNA: TGTGCCAGCAGGTTGACTGCTAATAGCAATCAGCCCCAGCATTTT; CDR3: CASRLTANSNQPQHF; V: TRBV2; D: NA; size: NA; J: TRBJ1-5
DNA: TGTGCCAGCAGTTACGAACCGGGTTCCACCGGGGAGCTGTTTTTT; CDR3: CASSYEPGSTGELFF; V: TRBV6-5; D: NA; size: NA; J: TRBJ2-2
DNA: TGCAGCGTTGCAGGAGCTAGCGGACTCTACGAGCAGTACTTC; CDR3: CSVAGASGLYEQYF; V: TRBV29-1; D: TRBD2; size: NA; J: TRBJ2-7
DNA: TGTGCCAGCAGTTTATCCAGTGGGTCCGAGCAGTACTTC; CDR3: CASSLSSGSEQYF; V: TRBV27; D: NA; size: once; J: TRBJ2-7
DNA: TGTGCCAGCAGCTTTCAGCGGGAGTCGGTCGAGCAGTACTTC; CDR3: CASSFQRESVEQYF; V: TRBV7-2; D: TRBD2; size: few; J: TRBJ2-7
DNA: TGTGCCAGCAGCTTAGGTGGACAGGGTAGCGGGCAGTACTTC; CDR3: CASSLGGQGSGQYF; V: TRBV7-2; D: TRBD1; size: NA; J: TRBJ2-7
DNA: TGTGCCAGCAGTGAGAAGGGACAGGGGATAACAGATACGCAGTATTTT; CDR3: CASSEKGQGITDTQYF; V: TRBV2; D: TRBD1; size: NA; J: TRBJ2-3
DNA: TGCGCCAGCAGCTCAAACCCGGGGGGCCATGGCTACACCTTC; CDR3: CASSSNPGGHGYTF; V: TRBV5-1; D: NA; size: NA; J: TRBJ1-2
DNA: TGTGCCACCTTACACTCGGGACAGGGGTATGGCTACACCTTC; CDR3: CATLHSGQGYGYTF; V: TRBV6-1; D: TRBD1; size: NA; J: TRBJ1-2
DNA: TGTGCCAGCGACGATCCAGAGAATAATTCACCCCTCCACTTT; CDR3: CASDDPENNSPLHF; V: TRBV21-1; D: NA; size: NA; J: TRBJ1-6
DNA: TGTGCCAGCAGCGTCTCAGGGTGGACTGGAAACACCATATATTTT; CDR3: CASSVSGWTGNTIYF; V: TRBV9; D: NA; size: NA; J: TRBJ1-3
DNA: TGTGCCAGCAGCGTAAGGAGCCTAGCGGGAGAAAATGAGCAGTTCTTC; CDR3: CASSVRSLAGENEQFF; V: TRBV9; D: TRBD2; size: NA; J: TRBJ2-1
DNA: TGTGCCAGCAGCCAGGAGCCGACTTGGCAGCCCCAGCATTTT; CDR3: CASSQEPTWQPQHF; V: TRBV6-1; D: NA; size: once; J: TRBJ1-5
DNA: TGCGCCAGCAGTGTTGAGCGGGTCTCAGGGGAGCAGTTCTTC; CDR3: CASSVERVSGEQFF; V: TRBV10-1; D: NA; size: NA; J: TRBJ2-1
DNA: TGCAGCTCCAAATCGGGACAGGGCAACGAGCAGTACTTC; CDR3: CSSKSGQGNEQYF; V: TRBV29-1; D: TRBD1; size: NA; J: TRBJ2-7
DNA: TGCGCCAGCAGGACAGAAACGAACACCGGGGAGCTGTTTTTT; CDR3: CASRTETNTGELFF; V: TRBV5-1; D: NA; size: NA; J: TRBJ2-2
DNA: TGTGCCATCAGAGGTGAAAAACTGTTTTTT; CDR3: CAIRGEKLFF; V: TRBV2; D: NA; size: NA; J: TRBJ1-4
DNA: TGTGCCAGCAGCACTAACAGGGGGCGCGGCACAGATACGCAGTATTTT; CDR3: CASSTNRGRGTDTQYF; V: TRBV5-4; D: TRBD1; size: NA; J: TRBJ2-3
DNA: TGTGCCAGCCAGAGACTAGCGGGAGTCTTAATCGGTGGCAATGAGCAGTTCTTC; CDR3: CASQRLAGVLIGGNEQFF; V: TRBV19; D: TRBD2; size: NA; J: TRBJ2-1
DNA: TGTGCCAGCAGCCGGACGTACAATGAGCAGTTCTTC; CDR3: CASSRTYNEQFF; V: TRBV4-2; D: NA; size: NA; J: TRBJ2-1
DNA: TGTGCCAGCACCGGGAGGGCGCCCACCGGGGAGCTGTTTTTT; CDR3: CASTGRAPTGELFF; V: TRBV27; D: TRBD2; size: NA; J: TRBJ2-2